This T cell receptor (beta chain) was recorded in a study of blood T cell repertoires in COVID-19. At the level of the study: The samples span acute and convalescent COVID-19 from the United States, Italy and Spain. PBMCs, B-cell-depleted T cells, or T cells provided the cDNA or gDNA that made up the material.

The method was immunoSEQ multiplex PCR; TCRdb's version includes in-frame clones alone and lacks a portion of them. The sample consists of some 250,000 clones, more than 70% of them appearing once. The V gene's germline CDR1 is SGHVS and CDR2 FNYEAQ. V lost 5 bases and J 5 bases, leaving 19 bases between the germline ends. CDR3 size: 15 residues. The receptor's source is a man at least 80 years old with acute or convalescent COVID-19. The chain links TRBV7-6 to TRBJ2-7; a possible D gene is TRBD1 (6 bases). Sequenced sample: peripheral blood. This chain's CDR3 is CASSAEQGLSHEQYF. The CDR3 nucleotides read TGTGCCAGCAGCGCGGAACAGGGTTTATCCCACGAGCAGTACTTC.